This TCR beta chain was observed in a study of neurological immune-mediated disorders. This clonotype was observed at least ten times. Trimming pared 0 bases from V and 2 bases from J, leaving 8 bases between. CDR3 size: 14 residues. Germline V CDR1 and CDR2: MNHEY, SVGEGT. One entry per CDR3 protein results from TCRdb running MiXCR on the 5' RACE reads. The repertoire holds tens of thousands of distinct CDR3 sequences, with around 3.5% as singletons. The receptor's source is a woman in her 30s with multiple sclerosis. Material: PBMCs. V usage is TRBV6-2 or TRBV6-3 and J usage is TRBJ2-7; D is uncertain. This CDR3 reads CASSYSLLAYEQYF. The CDR3 bases are TGTGCCAGCAGTTACTCTCTCCTTGCCTACGAGCAGTACTTC.